This entry features one T cell receptor (beta chain) sequence. Because the CDR3 is missing its conserved closing phenylalanine or tryptophan, this is likely a read error. The template was RNA from unsorted bulk tissue. The normal lung tissue was taken more than 3 cm from the tumor edge. This sample is drawn from a study of tumor and adjacent non-tumor tissue in lung cancer. A modified ARM-PCR protocol with three rounds of nested PCR amplified TCRbeta. A single record per CDR3 protein comes from TCRdb applying MiXCR to the multiplex PCR reads. The data show 85,000 or so distinct CDR3 sequences, around 76% seen once. Per the germline V gene, CDR1 is SQVTM and CDR2 is ANQGSEA. The CDR3 extends over 11 amino acids.

The TCR sequence derives from a woman in her forties or fifties with non-small cell lung cancer. The sequenced material came from distant non-tumor lung tissue. The chain carries TRBV29-1 and TRBJ2-7; TRBD1 matches 9 bases. The CDR3 DNA reads as TGCAGTGTCCGACAGGGGGACGAGCAGTACATA. This codes for CSVRQGDEQYI.